The sequence of this T cell receptor (beta chain) was determined in a study of blood T cells in healthy people across ages. This clonotype has just a few counts. CDR3 size: 13 residues. CDR1 SQVTM and CDR2 ANQGSEA come from the germline V gene. V lost 7 bases to trimming and J lost 1 base; unmatched junction nucleotides: 6. The authors ran a second PCR of about 6 to 12 cycles using a sample-barcoded 5' primer and a J-beta primer mix. TCRdb recomputed calls from the 5' RACE reads with MiXCR, one row per CDR3 protein. The sample lists 1.5 million to 2 million distinct CDR3 sequences; around 36% were seen once.

The chain couples TRBV29-1 to TRBJ1-1; 7 bases match TRBD1. Sequenced sample: blood. The sequence was obtained from a woman in her twenties or thirties in good health. This CDR3 reads CSARQGENTEAFF. CDR3 sequence (DNA): TGCAGCGCTCGACAGGGCGAGAACACTGAAGCTTTCTTT.